This T cell receptor (beta chain) was identified in a study of CD8 T cells in Susac syndrome. cDNA came from approximately 0.5 to 1 ug RNA primed by random hexamers. TCRdb used MiXCR to reprocess the immunoSEQ multiplex PCR reads, holding one entry per CDR3 protein. The repertoire holds around 200,000 distinct CDR3 sequences, about 93% seen once, with roughly 0.15% in the top ten. The sequence came from a human donor with multiple sclerosis. Input material: CD8+ T cells from PBMCs.

The CDR3 loop reads CASSNGGTGLETQYF. The CDR3 nucleotides read TGTGCCAGCAGCAATGGGGGGACAGGTTTGGAGACCCAGTACTTC. The chain employs TRBV9 and TRBJ2-5, with 8 bases that match TRBD1. Per the germline V gene, CDR1 is SGDLS and CDR2 is YYNGEE. The CDR3 has 15 residues. The V and J ends lost 4 bases and 5 bases, in that order; junction bases with no gene match: 10.